Below are 26 T cell receptor beta chains sequenced from a single sample in a study of blood T cell repertoires in COVID-19. The data were produced by immunoSEQ multiplex PCR, yet TCRdb's version contains in-frame clones alone and is incomplete. The table includes 170,000 or so clones, about 87% detected once. The sequenced sample was peripheral blood. The source of these receptors is a man aged 35 to 55 with active or convalescent COVID-19.

Written as DNA, the CDR3 is TGTGCCACCAGTGATGGACAGGGGGCGAGGGAGCAGTACTTC. Amino acid sequence: CATSDGQGAREQYF. The genes are TRBV24-1 and TRBJ2-7, with 11 bases matching TRBD1. Germline trimming cut 3 bases from V and 7 bases from J; bases unmatched to any gene: 4. The CDR3 has 14 residues. The V gene's germline CDR1 is KGHDR and CDR2 SFDVKD.

The genes are TRBV29-1 and TRBJ1-3, with D possibly being TRBD1 (5 bases). From germline, CDR1 is SQVTM and CDR2 ANQGSEA. CDR3 size: 13 residues. Trimming took 6 bases from V and 2 from J, leaving 11 bases between them. The CDR3 coding sequence is TGCAGCGTCCGGACAACACCTGGAAACACCATATATTTT. Residues: CSVRTTPGNTIYF. The full variable domain, completed using reference TRBV29-1 and TRBJ1-3, is SAVISQKPSRDICQRGTSLTIQCQVDSQVTMMFWYRQQPGQSLTLIATANQGSEATYESGFVIDKFPISRPNLTFSTLTVSNMSPEDSSIYLCSVRTTPGNTIYFGEGSWLTVV.

The J gene is TRBJ1-4, the V gene TRBV19, with D unresolved. Trimming took 5 bases from V and 1 from J, leaving 5 bases between them. Germline CDR1 and CDR2: LNHDA and SQIVND (reference sequence). CDR3 size: 13 residues. Here the CDR3 reads CASSYRTNEKLFF. The CDR3 bases are TGTGCCAGTAGTTACAGAACTAATGAAAAACTGTTTTTT.

DNA of the CDR3: TGTGCCAGCAGCTGGCGAGGGGGCGCTTCTGGGGCCAACGTCCTGACTTTC. It encodes CASSWRGGASGANVLTF. The chain has TRBV7-3 and TRBJ2-6, with TRBD1 matching 7 bases. V was pared by 4 bases and J by 1 base, with 7 bases of the junction left unmatched. CDR1 and CDR2 from the germline V gene are SGHTA and FQGTGA. CDR3 size: 17 residues.

This clone showed up just once. The J gene is TRBJ1-6, the V gene TRBV29-1; 9 bases map to TRBD1. Germline CDR1 SQVTM, CDR2 ANQGSEA. The length of the CDR3 is 13 residues. V gave up 4 bases and J gave up 10 bases; unmatched junction bases: 5. The CDR3 region has the DNA TGCAGCGTTGTGGACAGGGGTGTATCACCCCTCCACTTT. It is translated as CSVVDRGVSPLHF. The complete variable domain, with remaining parts taken from reference TRBV29-1 and TRBJ1-6, reads SAVISQKPSRDICQRGTSLTIQCQVDSQVTMMFWYRQQPGQSLTLIATANQGSEATYESGFVIDKFPISRPNLTFSTLTVSNMSPEDSSIYLCSVVDRGVSPLHFGNGTRLTVT.

There are a few counts of this clone. The chain couples TRBV6-2 or TRBV6-3 to TRBJ1-1, with no clear D. CDR3 length: 12 amino acids. Between the trimmed V and J ends, which lost 5 bases and 8 bases, there was a span of 12 bases. Germline CDR1 and CDR2: MNHEY and SVGEGT. The DNA for the CDR3 is TGTGCCAGCAGTCGCCGGGAAACAGAAGCTTTCTTT. This gives the protein CASSRRETEAFF.

This chain uses TRBV5-6 with TRBJ2-6; possibly TRBD1 for D (5 bases). With 5 bases removed from V and 0 bases from J, the gap between germline ends came to 9 bases. Per germline, CDR1 SGHDT and CDR2 YYEEEE. The CDR3 length is 15 residues. The DNA of the CDR3 is TGTGCCAGCAGGTTTACAGGCTCTGGGGCCAACGTCCTGACTTTC. Translation: CASRFTGSGANVLTF.

The chain recombines TRBV6-1 with TRBJ2-3; possible D gene TRBD2, 5 bases. The V gene lost 2 bases and the J gene lost 4 bases, with 16 bases spanning the gap. The length of the CDR3 is 16 residues. Germline V gene sequence: CDR1 MNHNS, CDR2 SASEGT. For the CDR3, the DNA is TGTGCCAGCAGTGAAAAGGGAAGGGTTAGCGCAGATACGCAGTATTTT. Amino acid sequence: CASSEKGRVSADTQYF.

The J gene is TRBJ1-1, the V gene TRBV11-3; the D is unclear. The CDR3 is 14 residues long. Trimming stripped 2 bases from V and 3 bases from J, with 10 bases between. Germline V gene data show CDR1 as SGHNT and CDR2 as YENEEA. The CDR3 region is CASSLRERDTEAFF. CDR3 DNA sequence: TGTGCCAGCAGCTTAAGGGAGCGGGACACTGAAGCTTTCTTT. Full variable domain (rest looked up from reference TRBV11-3 and TRBJ1-1): EAGVVQSPRYKIIEKKQPVAFWCNPISGHNTLYWYLQNLGQGPELLIRYENEEAVDDSQLPKDRFSAERLKGVDSTLKIQPAELGDSAVYLCASSLRERDTEAFFGQGTRLTVV.

This clone was observed a handful of times. This sequence joins TRBV7-6 and TRBJ2-7; 7 bases are shared with TRBD1. The CDR3 is 13 residues long. The V gene's germline CDR1 is SGHVS and CDR2 FNYEAQ. The J segment lost 2 bases and the V segment lost 4 bases, leaving 2 bases of the junction unmatched. CDR3 in DNA: TGTGCCAGCAGCTGGGGACAGACCTACGAGCAGTACTTC. As protein: CASSWGQTYEQYF.

The genes are TRBV4-1 and TRBJ2-3, with 8 positions matching TRBD2. The CDR3 sequence is 16 residues long. Losses at the gene ends were 1 base for V and 4 bases for J; bases not matched to a gene: 7. Looked up from germline, CDR1 is MGHRA and CDR2 is YSYEKL. The CDR3 DNA reads TGCGCCAGCAGCCAAGTCCCCAGCGGGGGAGCAGATACGCAGTATTTT. Residues: CASSQVPSGGADTQYF.

The chain couples TRBV5-6 to TRBJ2-7; TRBD1 agrees at 7 bases. V lost 6 bases to trimming and J lost 5 bases; unmatched junction nucleotides: 8. This CDR3 is built from 13 residues. Germline assignment: CDR1 SGHDT and CDR2 YYEEEE. The CDR3 loop is CASNLLTGDEQYF. CDR3 nucleotides: TGTGCCAGCAATCTACTCACAGGGGACGAGCAGTACTTC. Together with reference TRBV5-6 and TRBJ2-7, the CDR3 gives the full variable domain: DAGVTQSPTHLIKTRGQQVTLRCSPKSGHDTVSWYQQALGQGPQFIFQYYEEEERQRGNFPDRFSGHQFPNYSSELNVNALLLGDSALYLCASNLLTGDEQYFGPGTRLTVT.

Notes on this clone: The sample has other DNA sequences that encode this CDR3 too. This sequence joins TRBV7-9 and TRBJ2-3; TRBD1 matches at 9 bases. Per germline, CDR1 SEHNR and CDR2 FQNEAQ (reference sequence). V lost 7 bases to trimming and J lost 2 bases; unmatched junction nucleotides: 4. CDR3 length: 14 amino acids. The CDR3 DNA reads TGTGCCAGCACTGGGACAGGGTCCACAGATACGCAGTATTTT. Residues: CASTGTGSTDTQYF.

This sequence joins TRBV7-2 and TRBJ1-4; 8 bases agree with TRBD1. The germline V gene encodes CDR1 SGHTA and CDR2 FQGNSA. Germline trimming cut 5 bases from V and 10 bases from J; bases unmatched to any gene: 9. This CDR3 region has 14 residues. The CDR3 sequence is CASSMDRALGKLFF. The DNA for the CDR3 is TGTGCCAGCAGCATGGACAGGGCCCTCGGAAAACTGTTTTTT.

The sample holds a few counts of this clone. V usage is TRBV2 and J usage is TRBJ2-1; weak D call: TRBD2 (5 bases). V lost 7 bases to trimming and J lost 2 bases, with 9 bases between them. Germline CDR1 reads SNHLY; CDR2 reads FYNNEI. The CDR3 has 13 residues. The CDR3, as DNA: TGTGCCAGCAAACTAGGTCCCTACAATGAGCAGTTCTTC. Its translation: CASKLGPYNEQFF.

The V call is TRBV6-5, the J call TRBJ1-5, with D unresolved. Looked up from germline, CDR1 is MNHEY and CDR2 is SVGAGI. The CDR3 runs 13 residues. V shed 10 bases and J shed 0 bases, with 10 bases lying between them. In DNA, the CDR3 is TGTGCCACCACGGTTTTTAGCAATCAGCCCCAGCATTTT. It translates to CATTVFSNQPQHF.

The V call is TRBV6-2 or TRBV6-3, the J call TRBJ2-1; D remains ambiguous. There are 11 residues in the CDR3. Germline-derived CDR1 and CDR2 are MNHEY and SVGEGT. V dropped 1 base and J dropped 7 bases, with 2 bases sitting between them. The CDR3 bases are TGTGCCAGCAGTTACTTAAATGAGCAGTTCTTC. Its translation: CASSYLNEQFF.

In DNA form, the CDR3 reads TGTGCCAGCAGCTTGGACCGGGGGACAGCCAAAGCTTTCTTT. Translated: CASSLDRGTAKAFF. The chain employs TRBV7-2 and TRBJ1-1; 7 bases are a match to TRBD1. This CDR3 is 14 amino acids long. V was clipped by 3 bases and J by 9 bases; unmatched bases: 10. CDR1 is SGHTA and CDR2 is FQGNSA in the germline V gene.

This clone was found a few times. V is TRBV6-5 and J is TRBJ1-5, with a tentative D call TRBD1 (5 bases). The CDR3 length is 15 residues. Between the trimmed V and J ends, which lost 6 bases and 6 bases, there was a span of 18 bases. Germline CDR1 and CDR2: MNHEY and SVGAGI. Here the CDR3 DNA reads TGTGCCAGCAGACCGAATACGGGTCAGGGTCAGCCCCAGCATTTT. It encodes CASRPNTGQGQPQHF.

V gene TRBV7-9 combines with J gene TRBJ2-2, with 8 bases fitting TRBD1. V trimming: 8 bases; J trimming: 4 bases; junction bases outside the gene matches: 12. Looked up from germline, CDR1 is SEHNR and CDR2 is FQNEAQ (reference sequence). CDR3 length: 16 residues. The CDR3 loop is CASGVWTGRATGELFF. The CDR3 DNA is TGTGCCAGCGGGGTTTGGACAGGGCGGGCCACCGGGGAGCTGTTTTTT.

The J gene is TRBJ1-2, the V gene TRBV6-2 or TRBV6-3; 9 bases agree with TRBD1. In germline, CDR1 is MNHEY, CDR2 SVGEGT. Unmatched junction bases numbered 4, after V lost 5 bases and J lost 6 bases. The CDR3 totals 13 residues. The CDR3 is CASSDRTGDGYTF. In DNA form, the CDR3 reads TGTGCCAGCAGTGACCGGACAGGGGATGGCTACACCTTC.

CDR3 in amino acids: CASSRTVNTEAFF. The CDR3 DNA follows: TGCGCCAGCAGCCGGACAGTGAACACTGAAGCTTTCTTT. V and J are TRBV5-1 and TRBJ1-1; possibly TRBD1 for D (6 bases). V was cut by 4 bases and J by 0 bases, with 7 bases left in between. The CDR3 covers 13 residues. Germline V CDR1 and CDR2: SGHRS, YFSETQ.

The chain employs TRBV28 and TRBJ1-1; a possible D gene is TRBD1 (6 bases). Trimming pared 7 bases from V and 4 bases from J, leaving 13 bases between. Germline CDR1 and CDR2: MDHEN and SYDVKM. The CDR3 is made up of 13 amino acids. DNA of the CDR3: TGTGCCAGCACCCCCCCAGGGGCCACTGAAGCTTTCTTT. It specifies CASTPPGATEAFF.

The CDR3 region is CASSQGSPGLTGELFF. Written as DNA, the CDR3 is TGTGCCAGCAGCCAAGGTTCTCCAGGACTCACCGGGGAGCTGTTTTTT. This rearrangement joins TRBV3-1 (or the pseudogene TRBV3-2) to TRBJ2-2; D may be TRBD2 (5 bases). This CDR3 region has 16 residues. V was clipped by 1 base and J by 4 bases, with 13 bases between them. Germline assignment: CDR1 LGHDT and CDR2 YNNKEL (reference sequence).

There are a few counts of this clone. The genes are TRBV7-3 and TRBJ1-3; D unresolved. This CDR3 has 14 amino acids. CDR1 SGHTA and CDR2 FQGTGA come from the germline V gene. The ends were cut back, 4 bases at V and 0 bases at J, with 7 bases in the middle. CDR3: CASSSSFSGNTIYF. The CDR3, as DNA: TGTGCCAGCAGCTCGAGTTTCTCTGGAAACACCATATATTTT.

The CDR3 is CASSESIGRGTGELFF. The CDR3 DNA sequence: TGCGCCAGCAGTGAGTCGATCGGTCGGGGAACCGGGGAGCTGTTTTTT. The genes are TRBV10-1 and TRBJ2-2, with D perhaps matching TRBD2 (5 bases). The CDR3 length is 16 residues. The germline CDR1 and CDR2 sequences are WNHNN and SYGVQD (reference sequence). V gave up 0 bases and J gave up 5 bases, with 13 bases separating them.